The present T cell receptor (beta chain) was sequenced within a study of immune characterization of retroperitoneal liposarcoma. The CDR3 contains 14 residues. Germline CDR1 reads LGHDT; CDR2 reads YNNKEL (reference sequence). With 3 bases clipped from V and 11 bases from J, the junction kept 10 bases outside the gene matches. One entry per CDR3 protein results from TCRdb running MiXCR on the PCR reads. Counted here are approximately 7,000 distinct CDR3 sequences, just under 30% occurring once; the ten biggest clones make up about 14%. Sequencing was carried out using blood. V usage is TRBV3-1 and J usage is TRBJ2-3; 8 bases match TRBD2. The receptor was derived from a male donor with retroperitoneal liposarcoma. The CDR3 sequence: CASSHFLTGGEQYF. The CDR3 DNA follows: TGTGCCAGCAGCCACTTTCTTACGGGGGGGGAGCAGTATTTT.